This T cell receptor beta chain appears in the sequencing data of a study of T cell repertoires in cytomegalovirus infection. The wider study: Public TCR beta signature analysis indicated the presence of both CMV infection and matching HLA type. Study results and limitations: Predominance within the ex vivo response was attributable to HLA-C-restricted CMV-specific TCR beta clonotypes.

This clonotype has a handful of counts. The antigen is not known. This CDR3 contains 13 residues. Trimming removed 3 bases at V and 0 bases at J, with 5 bases between. Germline loops: CDR1 KGHSY, CDR2 FQNENV. TCRdb analysed the reads with MiXCR anew, one entry per CDR3 protein. The sample contains approximately 200,000 distinct CDR3 sequences, about 23% of which appear only once. The chain couples TRBV16 to TRBJ1-1; no clear D gene. Specimen: CD8+ T cells from PBMCs. This TCR came from a human donor in good health (CMV status not recorded). Some clones in this sample may be carry-over from other donors' samples. The CDR3 is CASSQAMNTEAFF. CDR3 DNA: TGTGCCAGCAGCCAGGCAATGAACACTGAAGCTTTCTTT.